One and the same sample provided the 13 T cell receptor beta chains below, sequenced in a study of T cell repertoires in cytomegalovirus infection. TCRdb re-analysed the reads in MiXCR, keeping a single row per CDR3 protein. This table holds 200,000 to 300,000 distinct CDR3 sequences, approximately 9.1% found once. Material for sequencing was PBMCs. These receptor sequences come from a human donor in good health (CMV status not recorded). Some clones in this sample may be carry-over from other donors' samples.

This clonotype came up many times. The V gene is TRBV7-2, the J gene TRBJ2-7; 8 nucleotides match TRBD2. The CDR3 loop spans 16 amino acids. J gave up 4 bases and V 5 bases, and 13 bases lay outside the gene matches. The germline gives CDR1 SGHTA, CDR2 FQGNSA. Written as DNA, the CDR3 is TGTGCCAGCAGCCGGAGGGGTGGGCTAGCGGGTTACGAGCAGTACTTC. This sequence encodes CASSRRGGLAGYEQYF.

The chain employs TRBV11-2 and TRBJ2-7; D is perhaps TRBD2 (5 bases). The germline V gene encodes CDR1 SGHAT and CDR2 FQNNGV. V was pared by 5 bases and J by 12 bases, with 17 bases between. The length of the CDR3 is 12 residues. The CDR3 DNA reads as TGTGCCAGCAGCCCTCGGCTTGAGGGTCTGTACTTC. Protein sequence: CASSPRLEGLYF. Together with reference TRBV11-2 and TRBJ2-7, the CDR3 gives the full variable domain: EAGVAQSPRYKIIEKRQSVAFWCNPISGHATLYWYQQILGQGPKLLIQFQNNGVVDDSQLPKDRFSAERLKGVDSTLKIQPAKLEDSAVYLCASSPRLEGLYFGPGTRLTVT.

This clonotype was found many times. The rearrangement joins TRBV7-2 to TRBJ1-5; a possible D gene is TRBD1 (6 bases). V was trimmed by 1 base and J by 7 bases, leaving 17 bases between them. The CDR3 extends over 16 amino acids. The germline V gene encodes CDR1 SGHTA and CDR2 FQGNSA. CDR3 sequence reads: CASSLGSDRSNQPQHF. Here the CDR3 DNA reads TGTGCCAGCAGCTTAGGATCAGACAGGTCGAACCAGCCCCAGCATTTT.

This clonotype has only a few counts. V is TRBV19 and J is TRBJ1-2, with unresolved D. This CDR3 is 15 amino acids long. Germline lookup yields CDR1 LNHDA and CDR2 SQIVND (reference sequence). V dropped 4 bases and J dropped 0 bases, with 12 bases sitting between them. The CDR3 bases are TGTGCCAGTAGTACCGACCCGACACCTAACTATGGCTACACCTTC. This sequence encodes CASSTDPTPNYGYTF.

This clonotype was counted a few times. The V gene is TRBV7-6, the J gene TRBJ2-3; 12 positions agree with TRBD2. CDR1 and CDR2 (germline): SGHVS, FNYEAQ. The V gene end was trimmed by 5 bases and the J gene end by 4 bases; junction bases not matched to a gene: 10. The CDR3 loop spans 17 amino acids. Written as DNA, the CDR3 is TGTGCCAGCAGCATCGGGACTAGCGGGCGGAAGGCAGATACGCAGTATTTT. Protein sequence: CASSIGTSGRKADTQYF.

As regards this clonotype: A much larger clone lies a single base off, so this may be a read error. The chain links TRBV12-3 or TRBV12-4 to TRBJ1-6, with 8 positions matching TRBD1. This CDR3 has 14 amino acids. The V segment lost 3 bases and the J segment 7 bases; nucleotides outside the gene matches: 2. CDR3 nucleotide sequence: TGTGCCAGCAGTTTCAGACAGGGGAATTCACCCCTCCACTTT. Residues: CASSFRQGNSPLHF.

Many counts were recorded for this clonotype. The rearrangement links TRBV7-2 to TRBJ1-5; D gene unclear. Deletions cut 1 base from V and 1 base from J, with 8 bases between. Germline CDR1 SGHTA, CDR2 FQGNSA. This CDR3 region has 15 residues. The CDR3 spells CASSLGPWSNQPQHF. CDR3 DNA sequence: TGTGCCAGCAGCTTAGGCCCTTGGAGCAATCAGCCCCAGCATTTT. Filled out from reference TRBV7-2 and TRBJ1-5, the complete variable domain reads GAGVSQSPSNKVTEKGKDVELRCDPISGHTALYWYRQSLGQGLEFLIYFQGNSAPDKSGLPSDRFSAERTGGSVSTLTIQRTQQEDSAVYLCASSLGPWSNQPQHFGDGTRLSIL.

This clonotype was seen repeatedly, ten times or more. The rearrangement links TRBV7-2 to TRBJ2-7; D possibly corresponds to TRBD1 (8 bases). Germline values: CDR1 SGHTA, CDR2 FQGNSA. V shed 5 bases and J shed 0 bases, with 20 bases lying between them. The CDR3 sequence is 17 residues long. The CDR3 nucleotides are TGTGCCAGCAGCAGGCCGGGGGGCACAGGGGGCTCCTACGAGCAGTACTTC. Protein: CASSRPGGTGGSYEQYF.

There are many counts of this clonotype. The V call is TRBV6-5, the J call TRBJ2-7; the D is unclear. Deletions cut 5 bases from V and 2 bases from J, with 19 bases between. This CDR3 is built from 16 residues. Germline V gene sequence: CDR1 MNHEY, CDR2 SVGAGI. Here the CDR3 reads CASSLRTRLTAYEQYF. The CDR3 DNA reads TGTGCCAGCAGTCTCCGGACCCGATTGACGGCCTACGAGCAGTACTTC.

This chain links TRBV6-2 or TRBV6-3 with TRBJ2-1, with a weak D call TRBD2 (5 bases). Trimming took 7 bases from V and 10 from J, leaving 17 bases between them. This CDR3 spans 13 amino acids. Germline lookup yields CDR1 MNHEY and CDR2 SVGEGT. CDR3 bases: TGTGCCAGCAAAGTGGGCGGGCCAGTGGAGCAGTTCTTC. Translated: CASKVGGPVEQFF.

This clonotype was counted ten times or more. V is TRBV7-6 and J is TRBJ1-1; weak D call: TRBD1 (5 bases). Trimming took off 4 bases at V and 6 bases at J, with 15 bases between the two ends. From germline, CDR1 is SGHVS and CDR2 FNYEAQ. The CDR3 sequence is 14 residues long. The CDR3 sequence is CASSYGAEGSEAFF. The CDR3 coding sequence is TGTGCCAGCAGCTATGGGGCTGAAGGATCTGAAGCTTTCTTT.

This clonotype was observed a handful of times. The chain carries TRBV20-1 and TRBJ1-2; D may be TRBD1 (5 bases). Trimming removed 0 bases from V and 10 bases from J, with 18 bases in between. Germline CDR1 and CDR2: DFQATT and SNEGSKA (reference sequence). The CDR3 length is 14 residues. CDR3 in amino acids: CSAREVGDLLPYTF. CDR3 in DNA: TGCAGTGCTAGAGAGGTCGGGGACCTACTGCCCTACACCTTC.

There are many counts of this clonotype. The chain combines TRBV20-1 with TRBJ1-1; 8 nucleotides line up with TRBD1. Trimming took 7 bases from V and 3 from J; bases not matched to a gene: 13. CDR3 length: 15 residues. Germline assignment: CDR1 DFQATT and CDR2 SNEGSKA (reference sequence). The CDR3 is CSGTLGRGLYTEAFF. DNA of the CDR3: TGCAGTGGTACCTTGGGCAGGGGGCTTTACACTGAAGCTTTCTTT.